These T cell receptor beta chains were read from a single sample in a study of beta chain features in type 1 diabetes. The table came from immunoSEQ multiplex PCR; TCRdb's copy has only in-frame clones and leaves some out. Here the sample spans fewer than 250,000 clones, roughly two thirds being singletons. The sequencing sample was made of naive CD4+ T cells from blood. The origin of the receptors is a man aged 25 to 45 in good health. Each CDR3 is given with its conserved first and last residue. A D gene is named only where the DNA matches it firmly. Expanded clones are given a class, and other clones once, few, many or no size at all.

clone size | J gene | D gene | V gene | CDR3 protein | CDR3 DNA
NA | TRBJ1-2 | TRBD1 | TRBV6-5 | CASSRSLTGASGYTF | TGTGCCAGCAGTCGATCCCTGACAGGGGCCTCCGGCTACACCTTC
NA | TRBJ2-1 | TRBD2 | TRBV5-4 | CASSKGTSEYNEQFF | TGTGCCAGCAGCAAAGGGACTAGCGAATACAATGAGCAGTTCTTC
NA | TRBJ2-1 | TRBD1 | TRBV14 | CASSQTGGRNEQFF | TGTGCCAGCAGCCAAACAGGGGGCAGGAATGAGCAGTTCTTC
NA | TRBJ2-3 | NA | TRBV30 | CAWSVGGSTDTQYF | TGTGCCTGGAGTGTAGGGGGTAGCACAGATACGCAGTATTTT
NA | TRBJ1-6 | NA | TRBV5-1 | CASSLEQNSPLHF | TGCGCCAGCAGCTTGGAACAAAATTCACCCCTCCACTTT
NA | TRBJ2-1 | TRBD2 | TRBV13 | CASSLGLGAGGVDEQFF | TGTGCCAGCAGCTTGGGTTTAGGTGCGGGAGGAGTCGATGAGCAGTTCTTC
few | TRBJ1-2 | NA | TRBV30 | CAWSPQGGIGGYTF | TGTGCCTGGAGCCCCCAAGGAGGGATTGGTGGCTACACCTTC
NA | TRBJ2-7 | NA | TRBV7-9 | CASSPWTVGSYEQYF | TGTGCCAGCAGCCCCTGGACAGTCGGATCCTACGAGCAGTACTTC
NA | TRBJ2-7 | TRBD2 | TRBV29-1 | CSVQLAGGYEQYF | TGCAGCGTTCAACTAGCGGGAGGGTACGAGCAGTACTTC
NA | TRBJ2-5 | NA | TRBV9 | CASSSTSWRDGTQYF | TGTGCCAGCAGCTCGACCTCGTGGCGGGATGGGACCCAGTACTTC
NA | TRBJ2-7 | TRBD1 | TRBV9 | CASSVAEGQGPYEQYF | TGTGCCAGCAGCGTAGCGGAGGGACAGGGACCCTACGAGCAGTACTTC
few | TRBJ1-1 | TRBD1 | TRBV29-1 | CSTGQTNTEAFF | TGCAGCACGGGACAGACGAACACTGAAGCTTTCTTT
NA | TRBJ2-3 | NA | TRBV18 | CASSPTTSTDTQYF | TGTGCCAGCTCACCAACAACTAGCACAGATACGCAGTATTTT
NA | TRBJ2-1 | TRBD2 | TRBV4-2 | CASSQDQGGGGYNEQFF | TGTGCCAGCAGCCAAGATCAGGGCGGGGGAGGATACAATGAGCAGTTCTTC
few | TRBJ2-7 | TRBD1 | TRBV9 | CASSVQGGKEQYF | TGTGCCAGCAGCGTGCAAGGGGGCAAGGAGCAGTACTTC
NA | TRBJ2-7 | NA | TRBV13 | CASSLALGARNEQYF | TGTGCCAGCAGCTTAGCCCTGGGGGCGCGGAACGAGCAGTACTTC
NA | TRBJ2-6 | NA | TRBV30 | CAWRDHPANVLTF | TGTGCCTGGAGGGACCACCCGGCCAACGTCCTGACTTTC
NA | TRBJ2-1 | TRBD2 | TRBV4-3 | CASSQDAAGAGNEQFF | TGCGCCAGCAGCCAAGACGCGGCGGGAGCAGGGAATGAGCAGTTCTTC
few | TRBJ2-1 | NA | TRBV29-1 | CSVATRGEYNEQFF | TGCAGCGTTGCCACAAGAGGGGAATACAATGAGCAGTTCTTC
NA | TRBJ1-1 | NA | TRBV10-3 | CAISENTEAFF | TGTGCCATCAGCGAAAACACTGAAGCTTTCTTT
NA | TRBJ2-7 | NA | TRBV29-1 | CSASPRTGGTYEQYF | TGCAGCGCCTCCCCCCGGACGGGGGGCACCTACGAGCAGTACTTC
NA | TRBJ2-1 | NA | TRBV5-1 | CASSLSLSYNEQFF | TGCGCCAGCAGCTTGTCTCTCTCCTACAATGAGCAGTTCTTC
NA | TRBJ2-7 | TRBD2 | TRBV30 | CAWSPRAGYEQYF | TGTGCCTGGAGTCCCCGAGCGGGGTACGAGCAGTACTTC
NA | TRBJ2-4 | TRBD2 | TRBV11-2 | CASSLGAERDKNIQYF | TGTGCCAGCAGCTTAGGAGCGGAGCGGGACAAAAACATTCAGTACTTC
NA | TRBJ2-5 | NA | TRBV2 | CASSEWDSPETQYF | TGTGCCAGCTCTGAATGGGATAGCCCAGAGACCCAGTACTTC
NA | TRBJ2-7 | NA | TRBV10-1 | CASSEVQTYEQYF | TGCGCCAGCAGTGAGGTACAAACCTACGAGCAGTACTTC
NA | TRBJ1-3 | NA | TRBV30 | CAWSPLGGSGNTIYF | TGTGCCTGGAGCCCCCTTGGGGGCTCTGGAAACACCATATATTTT
NA | TRBJ2-2 | NA | TRBV27 | CASSDLGPRRTGELFF | TGTGCCAGCAGTGACCTGGGACCCCGGCGGACCGGGGAGCTGTTTTTT
NA | TRBJ1-2 | TRBD1 | TRBV29-1 | CSGASGTEYGYTF | TGCAGCGGAGCTTCCGGGACAGAGTATGGCTACACCTTC
NA | TRBJ2-7 | TRBD1 | TRBV29-1 | CSVAGQGAYEQYF | TGCAGCGTGGCGGGACAGGGGGCCTACGAGCAGTACTTC
NA | TRBJ2-7 | TRBD2 | TRBV9 | CASSSTSGLGEQYF | TGTGCCAGCAGCTCGACTAGCGGCCTCGGGGAGCAGTACTTC
NA | TRBJ2-1 | TRBD1 | TRBV18 | CASSPPPGGNEQFF | TGTGCCAGCTCACCACCTCCAGGGGGCAATGAGCAGTTCTTC
NA | TRBJ2-2 | NA | TRBV4-1 | CASSQETGELFF | TGCGCCAGCAGCCAAGAGACCGGGGAGCTGTTTTTT
NA | TRBJ2-1 | NA | TRBV18 | CASSPRGESAFF | TGTGCCAGCTCACCACGGGGCGAGTCGGCGTTCTTC
NA | TRBJ2-5 | NA | TRBV29-1 | CSVYRGGETQYF | TGCAGCGTATACAGGGGAGGGGAGACCCAGTACTTC
NA | TRBJ2-1 | TRBD2 | TRBV2 | CASRLGAGGNEQFF | TGTGCCAGCAGGCTTGGAGCGGGAGGCAATGAGCAGTTCTTC
few | TRBJ2-1 | NA | TRBV25-1 | CASSEWGADYNEQFF | TGTGCCAGCAGTGAATGGGGGGCGGACTACAATGAGCAGTTCTTC
NA | TRBJ2-7 | TRBD1 | TRBV29-1 | CSAARQGLAYEQYF | TGCAGCGCGGCCCGACAGGGCTTAGCCTACGAGCAGTACTTC
NA | TRBJ2-5 | NA | TRBV7-2 | CASSLVGRTQETQYF | TGTGCCAGCAGCTTAGTTGGCAGGACCCAAGAGACCCAGTACTTC
few | TRBJ2-1 | TRBD1 | TRBV5-4 | CASSSSSRQGYNEQFF | TGTGCCAGCAGCTCCTCGTCCAGACAGGGCTACAATGAGCAGTTCTTC
NA | TRBJ2-3 | TRBD1 | TRBV4-2 | CASSPRFRDREPYSTDTQYF | TGTGCCAGCAGCCCTCGCTTCCGGGACAGGGAGCCGTATAGCACAGATACGCAGTATTTT
NA | TRBJ2-3 | TRBD2 | TRBV30 | CAWSSGRTDTQYF | TGTGCCTGGTCTAGCGGGAGAACAGATACGCAGTATTTT
NA | TRBJ2-5 | NA | TRBV6-1 | CASRTGLGGLVTQYF | TGTGCCAGCAGGACGGGACTTGGGGGTTTGGTGACCCAGTACTTC
few | TRBJ2-3 | NA | TRBV14 | CASSLDGSSTDTQYF | TGTGCCAGCAGCCTAGACGGTTCTAGCACAGATACGCAGTATTTT
NA | TRBJ1-1 | NA | TRBV30 | CAWRDKEYSTEAFF | TGTGCCTGGAGGGATAAGGAATATAGCACTGAAGCTTTCTTT
once | TRBJ2-7 | TRBD2 | TRBV7-2 | CASSLMASGSGEQYF | TGTGCCAGCAGCTTAATGGCTAGCGGGAGCGGCGAGCAGTACTTC
NA | TRBJ2-1 | NA | TRBV30 | CAWSHYKEQFF | TGTGCCTGGTCTCACTACAAGGAGCAGTTCTTC
few | TRBJ2-5 | NA | TRBV25-1 | CASSDFGETQYF | TGTGCCAGCAGTGACTTTGGGGAGACCCAGTACTTC
NA | TRBJ2-1 | NA | TRBV4-2 | CASSQDPWPLGYNEQFF | TGTGCCAGCAGCCAAGATCCCTGGCCGTTGGGATACAATGAGCAGTTCTTC
NA | TRBJ2-3 | NA | TRBV29-1 | CSVVGRSTDTQYF | TGCAGCGTTGTAGGGCGGAGCACAGATACGCAGTATTTT
NA | TRBJ2-6 | TRBD1 | TRBV6-4 | CASSWTGVGANVLTF | TGTGCCAGCAGTTGGACAGGGGTCGGGGCCAACGTCCTGACTTTC
NA | TRBJ1-2 | NA | TRBV30 | CAYTTGNYGYTF | TGTGCCTACACGACTGGGAACTATGGCTACACCTTC
few | TRBJ2-3 | NA | TRBV19 | CASSSSRFRGTDTQYF | TGTGCCAGTAGTAGCAGTCGTTTCAGGGGCACAGATACGCAGTATTTT
NA | TRBJ1-2 | NA | TRBV13 | CASSPRTLFYGYTF | TGTGCCAGCAGCCCAAGGACACTCTTCTATGGCTACACCTTC
NA | TRBJ2-5 | TRBD1 | TRBV7-2 | CASSLGGTGAVFRTQYF | TGTGCCAGCAGCTTAGGGGGGACAGGGGCCGTCTTTAGGACCCAGTACTTC